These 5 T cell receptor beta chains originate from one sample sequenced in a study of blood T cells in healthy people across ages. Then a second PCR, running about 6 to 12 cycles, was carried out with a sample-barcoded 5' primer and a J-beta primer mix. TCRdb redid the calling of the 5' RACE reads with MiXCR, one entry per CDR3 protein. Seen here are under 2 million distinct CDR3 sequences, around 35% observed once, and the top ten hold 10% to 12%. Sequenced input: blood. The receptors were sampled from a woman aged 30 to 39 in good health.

CDR3 nucleotide sequence: TGTGCCAGCAGCTTAGACGCTTTCGGGACAGGGGGTAACATTCAGTACTTC. This gives the protein CASSLDAFGTGGNIQYF. The chain employs TRBV7-6 and TRBJ2-4, with TRBD1 matching 11 bases. This CDR3 contains 17 residues. Germline CDR1 is SGHVS and CDR2 is FNYEAQ. The ends lost 1 base at V and 7 bases at J; junction bases unmatched: 9.

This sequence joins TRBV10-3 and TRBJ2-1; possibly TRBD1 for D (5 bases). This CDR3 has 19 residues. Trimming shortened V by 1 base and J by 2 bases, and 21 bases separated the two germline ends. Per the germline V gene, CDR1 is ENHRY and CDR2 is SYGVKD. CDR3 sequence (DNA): TGTGCCATCAGTGAGTTGACAGTATCAACGGCGTACCCCTACAATGAGCAGTTCTTC. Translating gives CAISELTVSTAYPYNEQFF.

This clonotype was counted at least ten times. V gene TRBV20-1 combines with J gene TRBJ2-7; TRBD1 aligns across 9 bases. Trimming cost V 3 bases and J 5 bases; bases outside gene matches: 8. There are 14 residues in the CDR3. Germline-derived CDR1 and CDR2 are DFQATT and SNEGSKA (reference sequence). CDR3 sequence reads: CSASQQGARNEQYF. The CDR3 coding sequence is TGCAGTGCTAGCCAACAGGGGGCGCGGAACGAGCAGTACTTC.

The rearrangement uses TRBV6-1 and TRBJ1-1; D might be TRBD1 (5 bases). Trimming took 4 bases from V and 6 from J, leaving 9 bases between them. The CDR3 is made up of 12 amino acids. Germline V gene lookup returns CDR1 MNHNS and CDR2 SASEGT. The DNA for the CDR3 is TGTGCCAGCAGTGTTGGGGCAGCTGAAGCTTTCTTT. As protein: CASSVGAAEAFF.

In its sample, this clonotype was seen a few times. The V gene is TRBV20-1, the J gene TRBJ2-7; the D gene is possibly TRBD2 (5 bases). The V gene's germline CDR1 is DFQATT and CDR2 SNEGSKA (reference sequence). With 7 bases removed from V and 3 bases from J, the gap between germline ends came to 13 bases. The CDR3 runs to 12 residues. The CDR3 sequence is CSGRTPGYEQYF. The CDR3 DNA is TGCAGTGGGAGGACCCCGGGCTACGAGCAGTACTTC.